These 4 T cell receptor beta chains were all obtained from the same sample, sequenced in a study of Ad26.COV2.S vaccination and SARS-CoV-2 variants. Produced via immunoSEQ multiplex PCR; TCRdb's table is partial and in-frame only. The sample has about 480,000 clones; 70% to 90% are singletons. Treatment specified: approximately 18 received Ad26.COV2.S at low or high dose, single or two shots; about 5 received placebo; per-sample allocation not given. The study sampled participants on day 63 after the first vaccine or placebo injection. Specimen: peripheral blood, collected in a trial of Ad26.COV2.S vaccine versus placebo. Every receptor here comes from a person aged 18-60 years who received the Ad26.COV2.S COVID-19 vaccine or a placebo.

In its sample, this clone was seen a few times. This chain links TRBV9 with TRBJ2-2; 11 positions match TRBD2. Germline V CDR1 and CDR2: SGDLS, YYNGEE. The CDR3 is 18 amino acids. V was clipped by 0 bases and J by 5 bases; unmatched bases: 9. In DNA, the CDR3 is TGTGCCAGCAGCGTAGGCCTTACTAGCGGGAGTGGTACCGGGGAGCTGTTTTTT. As protein: CASSVGLTSGSGTGELFF.

The J gene is TRBJ2-7, the V gene TRBV6-1; D may be TRBD1 (6 bases). The CDR3 consists of 17 residues. V was pared by 4 bases and J by 3 bases, with 22 bases between. From germline, CDR1 is MNHNS and CDR2 SASEGT. In DNA form, the CDR3 reads TGTGCCAGCAGTGTCGGCCTGACAGGAGTGGTGTACTACGAGCAGTACTTC. This gives the protein CASSVGLTGVVYYEQYF.

The CDR3 sequence: CASSLSTGPFSYEQYF. The CDR3 nucleotides are TGTGCCAGCAGCTTGTCGACAGGGCCCTTCTCCTACGAGCAGTACTTC. This rearrangement joins TRBV5-6 to TRBJ2-7, with 7 bases fitting TRBD1. Trimming at V came to 1 base and at J to 0 bases, leaving 7 bases not matched to a gene. The CDR3 has 16 amino acids. The germline V gene has CDR1 SGHDT and CDR2 YYEEEE.

J is TRBJ2-3 and V is TRBV4-2; the match to TRBD2 covers 10 bases. There are 16 residues in the CDR3. The V gene's germline CDR1 is LGHNA and CDR2 YNFKEQ. The ends lost 1 base at V and 4 bases at J; junction bases unmatched: 5. The CDR3 loop reads CASSQVASGRSDTQYF. The CDR3 DNA reads TGTGCCAGCAGCCAAGTTGCTAGCGGGAGATCAGATACGCAGTATTTT.